This passage covers 8 T cell receptor beta chains from one sample sequenced in a study of OX40 agonist ivuxolimab in advanced cancers. The protocol was immunoSEQ multiplex PCR, while the TCRdb copy is restricted to in-frame clones and leaves out a portion. Among approximately 84,000 clones listed, nearly 90% were seen once. The sample in question was CD4+ or CD8+ T cells sorted from blood, obtained in a trial of the OX40 agonist ivuxolimab. These receptors were collected from an adult with an advanced solid tumor such as melanoma, head and neck, liver or kidney cancer.

This chain uses TRBV18 with TRBJ1-1; TRBD1 might be the D (5 bases). Per the germline V gene, CDR1 is KGHSH and CDR2 is LQKENI. This CDR3 comprises 15 residues. Trimming took 6 bases from V and 2 from J, leaving 16 bases between them. Written as DNA, the CDR3 is TGTGCCAGCTCCCCAGGGCAAGGGTTTAACACTGAAGCTTTCTTT. Amino acids: CASSPGQGFNTEAFF.

The chain joins TRBV18 to TRBJ1-5; maybe TRBD1 (5 bases). This CDR3 comprises 16 residues. Trimming removed 5 bases from V and 0 bases from J, with 14 bases in between. Germline V gene data show CDR1 as KGHSH and CDR2 as LQKENI. This chain's CDR3 is CASSWGSPYSNQPQHF. In DNA form, the CDR3 reads TGTGCCAGCTCATGGGGCAGTCCTTATAGCAATCAGCCCCAGCATTTT.

This chain connects TRBV1 to TRBJ2-1; the D segment call TRBD2 is taken from the table without a DNA check. TRBV1 is annotated as a pseudogene. The CDR3 covers 16 residues. As DNA, the CDR3 is TGCACCAGCAGCCAAGTAAAACTAGATTCCTACAATGAGCAGTTCTTC. The encoded protein is CTSSQVKLDSYNEQFF.

This clone was seen once. The gene calls are TRBV9 and TRBJ1-3; weak D call: TRBD1 (5 bases). CDR3 length equals 15 residues. CDR1 SGDLS and CDR2 YYNGEE come from the germline V gene. V was trimmed by 0 bases and J by 0 bases, leaving 7 bases between them. CDR3 bases: TGTGCCAGCAGCGTAGCCGGACACTCTGGAAACACCATATATTTT. This encodes CASSVAGHSGNTIYF.

This chain uses TRBV7-8 with TRBJ1-1; D not certain. The length of the CDR3 is 12 residues. Trimming pared 3 bases from V and 6 bases from J, leaving 8 bases between. Germline CDR1 reads SGHVS; CDR2 reads FQNEAQ. The CDR3 DNA sequence: TGTGCCAGCAGCTTCGTCCTCTCTGAAGCTTTCTTT. This encodes CASSFVLSEAFF.

As to this clone: The sample carries other DNA sequences with the same CDR3. This chain links TRBV18 with TRBJ2-1, with TRBD2 matching over 16 bases. Germline CDR1 is KGHSH and CDR2 is LQKENI. The CDR3 has 15 residues. After removal of 3 bases from V and 7 bases from J, the junction contained 0 bases not matched to a gene. The CDR3: CASSPGLAGGNEQFF. CDR3 DNA sequence: TGTGCCAGCTCACCGGGACTAGCGGGGGGGAATGAGCAGTTCTTC.

The genes are TRBV9 and TRBJ1-5; D unclear. Trimming took 6 bases from V and 2 from J, leaving 12 bases between them. Germline loops: CDR1 SGDLS, CDR2 YYNGEE. CDR3 size: 14 residues. In nucleotides, the CDR3 is TGTGCCAGCAACACCGACGGGGGCAATCAGCCCCAGCATTTT. It encodes CASNTDGGNQPQHF.

This clone was seen a handful of times. The chain links TRBV2 to TRBJ1-6, with D unclear. V lost 3 bases to trimming and J lost 7 bases, with 10 bases between them. The CDR3 contains 14 residues. Germline CDR1 reads SNHLY; CDR2 reads FYNNEI. In DNA form, the CDR3 reads TGTGCCAGCAGTGAGGAAACGGGCAATTCACCCCTCCACTTT. Its translation: CASSEETGNSPLHF.